The clone carrying this T cell receptor beta chain was observed a handful of times. This sample stems from a study of blood T cells in healthy people across ages. The CDR3 is 14 amino acids. Looked up from germline, CDR1 is ENHRY and CDR2 is SYGVKD. The germline V and J ends were trimmed by 6 bases and 1 base, with 12 bases remaining between them. For the second PCR, which ran for roughly 6 to 12 cycles, a sample-barcoded 5' primer and a J-beta primer mix were used. MiXCR was run by TCRdb on the 5' RACE reads, yielding one entry per CDR3 protein. Of approximately 900,000 distinct CDR3 sequences listed, almost 30% are singletons. The data were also submitted as part of a second study, on T cells of mothers and their children.

Sequenced input: blood. The V call is TRBV10-3, the J call TRBJ2-5; the D gene is possibly TRBD1 (5 bases). The TCR originated in a woman in her thirties or forties in good health. CDR3 in DNA: TGTGCCATCAGCAACAGTGACAGCCAAGAGACCCAGTACTTC. Translation: CAISNSDSQETQYF.